This is a list of T cell receptor beta chains from one sample in a study of blood T cell repertoires in COVID-19. Profiled with immunoSEQ multiplex PCR; TCRdb holds only in-frame clones, not every one. The profile shows fewer than 350,000 clones, approximately 88% of them singletons. Sequencing used peripheral blood. These receptor sequences come from a woman aged 25 to 39 with COVID-19, enrolled during active disease. CDR3s include the opening cysteine and the closing phenylalanine or tryptophan. The order of the fields is D gene, CDR3 length, J gene, clone size, V gene, CDR3 DNA, CDR3 protein. A D gene is named only where the DNA matches it firmly. Rows may omit the clone size; those that give it use once, few, many or a size class.

NA | 13 | TRBJ1-6 | few | TRBV3-1/TRBV3-2 | TGTGCCAGCAGCTTCCGACAGGTTTCACCCCTCCACTTT | CASSFRQVSPLHF
NA | 14 | TRBJ2-2 | NA | TRBV5-1 | TGCGCCAGCAGCTTGTTCCCAAACACCGGGGAGCTGTTTTTT | CASSLFPNTGELFF
NA | 14 | TRBJ1-1 | NA | TRBV6-5 | TGTGCCAGCACCTTCCGGGGGGCCAACACTGAAGCTTTCTTT | CASTFRGANTEAFF
TRBD1 | 15 | TRBJ1-6 | NA | TRBV5-1 | TGCGCCAGCAGCTTATCCGTGACAGGGCTTTCACCCCTCCACTTT | CASSLSVTGLSPLHF
NA | 13 | TRBJ2-1 | few | TRBV6-4 | TGTGCCAGCAGTGACGGGTTAGCTATGGGGCAGTTCTTC | CASSDGLAMGQFF
TRBD1 | 15 | TRBJ1-1 | NA | TRBV11-2 | TGTGCCAGCAGCTTAGAACCGACAGGGGTTACTGAAGCTTTCTTT | CASSLEPTGVTEAFF
NA | 14 | TRBJ1-5 | NA | TRBV6-6 | TGTGCCAGCAGTTACGGGGGGTTCGATCAGCCCCAGCATTTT | CASSYGGFDQPQHF
TRBD1 | 14 | TRBJ1-1 | NA | TRBV2 | TGTGCCAGCAGTGATGAGGGGAAGGGGGCGGCAGCTTTCTTT | CASSDEGKGAAAFF
NA | 17 | TRBJ2-5 | NA | TRBV30 | TGTGCCTGGAGTCCCCAAACCGGGTTGGGTGTGCGGGAGACCCAGTACTTC | CAWSPQTGLGVRETQYF
NA | 16 | TRBJ1-5 | NA | TRBV12-2 | TGTGCAAGTCGCTTAGCCCTACATGGGCCCAATCAGCCCCAGCATTTT | CASRLALHGPNQPQHF
TRBD1 | 16 | TRBJ1-1 | NA | TRBV18 | TGTGCCAGCTCACAGGACAGGGGTCGAAAGGGGACTGAAGCTTTCTTT | CASSQDRGRKGTEAFF
NA | 13 | TRBJ1-2 | NA | TRBV6-1 | TGTGCCAGCAGTGACAAGGGGGAGTATGGCTACACCTTC | CASSDKGEYGYTF
NA | 13 | TRBJ1-1 | once | TRBV28 | TGTGCCAGCAGTTTCGACAGTGACACTGAAGCTTTCTTT | CASSFDSDTEAFF
NA | 13 | TRBJ1-5 | NA | TRBV30 | TGTGCCTGGAGTGATCGACTCAATCAGCCCCAGCATTTT | CAWSDRLNQPQHF
TRBD1 | 14 | TRBJ1-2 | NA | TRBV18 | TGTGCCAGCTCACGAGATACAGGGGAGGATGGCTACACCTTC | CASSRDTGEDGYTF
TRBD1 | 15 | TRBJ1-6 | NA | TRBV5-5 | TGTGCCAGCAGCCCCCGACAGGGAAGTAATTCACCCCTCCACTTT | CASSPRQGSNSPLHF
NA | 13 | TRBJ2-7 | NA | TRBV7-9 | TGTGCCAGCAGCTTGGGTCGACTTGGGGAGCAGTACTTC | CASSLGRLGEQYF
TRBD1 | 15 | TRBJ1-4 | NA | TRBV18 | TGTGCCAGCTCCCCTCAGGGGGTGCCGAATGAAAAACTGTTTTTT | CASSPQGVPNEKLFF
TRBD1 | 14 | TRBJ1-2 | NA | TRBV10-3 | TGTGCCATCAGTTTGGACAGGGGTCCCTATGGCTACACCTTC | CAISLDRGPYGYTF
NA | 14 | TRBJ1-1 | NA | TRBV5-5 | TGTGCCAGCAGCCGAGGGGGGGCCCTGTCTGAAGCTTTCTTT | CASSRGGALSEAFF
NA | 15 | TRBJ2-1 | NA | TRBV2 | TGTGCCAGCAGTGCGGCGTCAGGGGCGAGGGGTGAGCAGTTCTTC | CASSAASGARGEQFF
NA | 15 | TRBJ1-1 | NA | TRBV18 | TGTGCCAGCTCACCACCCTCCCTCATCAATACGGGGGCTTTCTTT | CASSPPSLINTGAFF
NA | 12 | TRBJ2-1 | NA | TRBV25-1 | TGTGCCAGCAGTGTTCCTCCGGGTGGTCTGTTCTTC | CASSVPPGGLFF
TRBD1 | 14 | TRBJ2-3 | NA | TRBV19 | TGTGCCAGTAGACTGGGGACAGGGACAGATACGCAGTATTTT | CASRLGTGTDTQYF
TRBD1 | 14 | TRBJ1-6 | NA | TRBV5-6 | TGTGCCAGCAGCTTGAGGACAGGGAGTTCACCCCTCCACTTT | CASSLRTGSSPLHF
TRBD2 | 14 | TRBJ2-7 | NA | TRBV6-2/TRBV6-3 | TGTGCCAGCAGTTCCCCAGGGGTAGCGGGGGACCAGTACTTC | CASSSPGVAGDQYF
TRBD2 | 14 | TRBJ2-5 | NA | TRBV5-6 | TGTGCCAGCAGCCCGGGACTAGTCGGTGTGACCCAGTACTTC | CASSPGLVGVTQYF
TRBD1 | 12 | TRBJ2-1 | NA | TRBV10-3 | TGTGCCATCAGTGGACAGGGAAATGAGCAGTTCTTC | CAISGQGNEQFF
TRBD1 | 14 | TRBJ1-2 | NA | TRBV29-1 | TGCAGCGCCACTTTTACAGGGGGCTCAGGTGGCTACACCTTC | CSATFTGGSGGYTF
NA | 12 | TRBJ1-6 | NA | TRBV28 | TGTGCCAGCAACCTAGTCGGATCACCCCTCCACTTT | CASNLVGSPLHF
NA | 10 | TRBJ2-3 | NA | TRBV5-6 | TGTGCCAGTGGGGCGAATACGCAGTATTTT | CASGANTQYF
TRBD2 | 21 | TRBJ2-2 | NA | TRBV19 | TGTGCCAGTAGTACCCCCCCCCTAGCGGGAGCACTTATTTACCACACCGGGGAGCTGTTTTTT | CASSTPPLAGALIYHTGELFF
NA | 13 | TRBJ2-7 | NA | TRBV6-5 | TGTGCCAGCAGTAGGACAGTTTCCTACGAGCAGTACTTC | CASSRTVSYEQYF
TRBD1 | 15 | TRBJ1-1 | NA | TRBV5-1 | TGCGCCAGCAGCTTGGGACAGGGGGCCTTTTATGAAGCTTTCTTT | CASSLGQGAFYEAFF
NA | 16 | TRBJ2-6 | NA | TRBV7-8 | TGTGCCAGCAGCTTAGGTCCGTTCTCTGGGGCCAACGTCCTGACTTTC | CASSLGPFSGANVLTF
TRBD1 | 15 | TRBJ1-2 | NA | TRBV19 | TGTGCCAGTAGTACGGACAGGGGCTTGGGCTATGGCTACACCTTC | CASSTDRGLGYGYTF
NA | 15 | TRBJ2-1 | NA | TRBV11-3 | TGTGCCAGCGAAAGTGGAACAGGAGCAGACAATGAGCAGTTCTTC | CASESGTGADNEQFF
NA | 15 | TRBJ1-2 | NA | TRBV4-2 | TGTGCCAGCAGCCAAGCAGAACAGGGCGTCTATGGCTACACCTTC | CASSQAEQGVYGYTF
TRBD1 | 17 | TRBJ1-4 | NA | TRBV18 | TGTGCCAGCTCACCAGGACTAATAGGGACAGGGACTGAAAAACTGTTTTTT | CASSPGLIGTGTEKLFF
NA | 13 | TRBJ2-5 | few | TRBV6-5 | TGTGCCAGCAGTTCCCTGCGAGGTGGGACCCAGTACTTC | CASSSLRGGTQYF
NA | 13 | TRBJ2-7 | NA | TRBV12-3/TRBV12-4 | TGTGCCAGCACCCCAACAGGAACCTACGAGCAGTACTTC | CASTPTGTYEQYF
TRBD1 | 15 | TRBJ2-5 | NA | TRBV7-8 | TGTGCCAGCAGCTACAGGGACAGGGGGCCGGGGACCCAGTACTTC | CASSYRDRGPGTQYF
NA | 13 | TRBJ1-1 | NA | TRBV5-1 | TGCGCCAGCAGCTCAGGGTACAACACTGAAGCTTTCTTT | CASSSGYNTEAFF
TRBD1 | 13 | TRBJ2-3 | NA | TRBV29-1 | TGCAGCGGGGACAGCTCTAGCACAGATACGCAGTATTTT | CSGDSSSTDTQYF
TRBD1 | 15 | TRBJ2-1 | once | TRBV7-2 | TGTGCCAGCACCCGGGGACAGGGGATCTACAATGAGCAGTTCTTC | CASTRGQGIYNEQFF
NA | 15 | TRBJ1-1 | once | TRBV5-1 | TGCGCCAGCAGCTTGGTTGCCACCGGGAGCACTGAAGCTTTCTTT | CASSLVATGSTEAFF
NA | 14 | TRBJ1-5 | NA | TRBV2 | TGTGCCAGCAGGGGCCAGGGAATCAATCAGCCCCAGCATTTT | CASRGQGINQPQHF
NA | 16 | TRBJ1-3 | NA | TRBV7-6 | TGTGCCAGCAGCTTAGGCCCGTTGGGGAGTGGAAACACCATATATTTT | CASSLGPLGSGNTIYF
NA | 16 | TRBJ1-3 | NA | TRBV6-1 | TGTGCCAGCAGTGAAGGGGGAGGGGCTGGTGGAAACACCATATATTTT | CASSEGGGAGGNTIYF
NA | 14 | TRBJ2-2 | NA | TRBV19 | TGTGCCAGTAGTATAGTAGGGGTCACCGGGGAGCTGTTTTTT | CASSIVGVTGELFF
NA | 13 | TRBJ1-1 | NA | TRBV12-5 | TGTGCTAGTGGTTTTGCGGGGGGCACTGAAGCTTTCTTT | CASGFAGGTEAFF
TRBD1 | 17 | TRBJ2-6 | NA | TRBV5-4 | TGTGCCAGCAGCTTGAGGGACAGGGGGACCGGGGCCAACGTCCTGACTTTC | CASSLRDRGTGANVLTF
NA | 17 | TRBJ2-3 | NA | TRBV4-1 | TGCGCCAGCAGCCAAGTATCAGGCGGGGTTAGCACAGATACGCAGTATTTT | CASSQVSGGVSTDTQYF
NA | 13 | TRBJ2-1 | NA | TRBV5-1 | TGCGCCAGCAGCTTGGGGCAGTCCAATGAGCAGTTCTTC | CASSLGQSNEQFF